Below are 16 T cell receptor beta chains sequenced from a single sample in a study of cytomegalovirus exposure and HLA in healthy donors. The PCR made use of 60 Vbeta and 13 Jbeta primers. Some clones are missing from TCRdb's copy, which holds only in-frame ones; the method was immunoSEQ multiplex PCR. The sample lists around 220,000 clones, almost 80% occurring once. Sequencing was performed on PBMCs. The receptors come from a man aged 18-30 years in good health and CMV-seronegative.

CDR3: CASSEGRSNQPQHF. CDR3 sequence (DNA): TGTGCCAGCAGTGAAGGCAGGTCCAATCAGCCCCAGCATTTT. The chain joins TRBV2 to TRBJ1-5, with D unresolved. The V end lost 1 base, the J end lost 3 bases, and 7 bases lay between the germline ends. The CDR3 sequence is 14 residues long. The germline CDR1 and CDR2 sequences are SNHLY and FYNNEI.

This chain connects TRBV19 to TRBJ2-7; a weak D match, TRBD2 (6 bases). V was pared by 3 bases and J by 3 bases, with 6 bases between. The CDR3 has 12 residues. Germline-derived CDR1 and CDR2 are LNHDA and SQIVND (reference sequence). The CDR3 bases are TGTGCCAGTAGTATGGGGGGCTACGAGCAGTACTTC. The encoded protein is CASSMGGYEQYF.

The rearrangement joins TRBV7-6 to TRBJ2-7, with 13 bases that match TRBD2. The CDR3 is 17 amino acids. Losses at the gene ends were 1 base for V and 7 bases for J; bases not matched to a gene: 10. The germline CDR1 and CDR2 sequences are SGHVS and FNYEAQ. The CDR3 bases are TGTGCCAGCAGCTTAGTACTAGCGGGAGGGCCTGGGGGAGAGCAGTACTTC. As protein: CASSLVLAGGPGGEQYF.

The J gene is TRBJ2-7, the V gene TRBV6-1; 7 bases are shared with TRBD2. V shed 8 bases, J shed 9 bases, and the junction held 10 bases outside the gene matches. CDR3 length: 12 residues. In germline, CDR1 is MNHNS, CDR2 SASEGT. CDR3 sequence: CASSLGGTGQYF. The CDR3 DNA sequence: TGTGCCAGCTCATTGGGGGGGACTGGGCAGTACTTC.

V usage is TRBV19 and J usage is TRBJ2-7; TRBD2 agrees at 12 bases. CDR1 and CDR2 (germline): LNHDA, SQIVND (reference sequence). With V trimmed by 10 bases and J by 3 bases, 4 bases remained unmatched. The CDR3 is made up of 13 amino acids. The CDR3: CATRLAGDYEQYF. The CDR3 DNA reads TGTGCCACAAGACTAGCGGGAGACTACGAGCAGTACTTC.

This clone was seen only a few times. The gene calls are TRBV4-1 and TRBJ2-7, with D unresolved. The length of the CDR3 is 14 residues. Trimming stripped 0 bases from V and 3 bases from J, with 9 bases between. CDR1 MGHRA and CDR2 YSYEKL come from the germline V gene. The chain's CDR3 is CASSQEGFDYEQYF. The CDR3 bases are TGCGCCAGCAGCCAAGAGGGCTTCGACTACGAGCAGTACTTC.

This clone was seen at least ten times. The chain joins TRBV5-1 to TRBJ2-1; a possible D gene is TRBD1 (5 bases). Per germline, CDR1 SGHRS and CDR2 YFSETQ. V lost 1 base, J lost 3 bases, and 8 bases lay in between. The CDR3 consists of 14 residues. CDR3 sequence: CASSLLQGYNEQFF. CDR3 DNA sequence: TGCGCCAGCAGCTTGCTGCAGGGCTACAATGAGCAGTTCTTC.

This clone was picked up a small number of times. J is TRBJ1-1 and V is TRBV18; no definite D call. The CDR3 loop spans 13 amino acids. CDR1 KGHSH and CDR2 LQKENI come from the germline V gene. Trimming removed 1 base from V and 7 bases from J, with 10 bases in between. The chain's CDR3 is CASSPQDLSEAFF. The CDR3 DNA sequence: TGTGCCAGCTCACCACAAGACTTGAGTGAAGCTTTCTTT.

The genes are TRBV5-1 and TRBJ2-7; TRBD2 might be the D (5 bases). V was cut by 4 bases and J by 2 bases, with 10 bases left in between. CDR3 size: 13 residues. CDR1 SGHRS and CDR2 YFSETQ come from the germline V gene. CDR3 in DNA: TGCGCCAGCAGCCCCCGGGAAGCCTACGAGCAGTACTTC. Its protein product is CASSPREAYEQYF.

This clone was seen more than once but under ten times. The J gene is TRBJ1-1, the V gene TRBV29-1, with TRBD1 as a possible D gene (5 bases). There are 10 residues in the CDR3. Trimming shortened V by 6 bases and J by 4 bases, and 6 bases separated the two germline ends. Germline V CDR1 and CDR2: SQVTM, ANQGSEA. The CDR3 nucleotides are TGCAGCGTCCAGGGCACTGAAGCTTTCTTT. This codes for CSVQGTEAFF.

The V call is TRBV13, the J call TRBJ2-3; 9 nucleotides line up with TRBD1. The V segment lost 2 bases and the J segment 4 bases; nucleotides outside the gene matches: 19. This CDR3 spans 20 amino acids. Germline V CDR1 and CDR2: PRHDT, FYEKMQ (reference sequence). CDR3 residues: CASSLYQRNRGRGIADTQYF. The CDR3 coding sequence is TGTGCCAGCAGCTTATATCAGAGGAACAGGGGGCGCGGGATAGCAGATACGCAGTATTTT.

V usage is TRBV7-2 and J usage is TRBJ2-7; D is uncertain. Germline loops: CDR1 SGHTA, CDR2 FQGNSA. Deletions cut 4 bases from V and 5 bases from J, with 9 bases between. The CDR3 sequence is 12 residues long. The CDR3 DNA follows: TGTGCCAGCAGCTACGCCTTAGACGAGCAGTACTTC. As protein: CASSYALDEQYF.

This sequence joins TRBV10-3 and TRBJ2-7; D might be TRBD2 (6 bases). The CDR3 covers 14 residues. Between the trimmed V and J ends, which lost 4 bases and 5 bases, there was a span of 15 bases. The germline gives CDR1 ENHRY, CDR2 SYGVKD. CDR3 sequence reads: CAISVGREADEQYF. The CDR3 DNA follows: TGTGCCATCAGTGTAGGCAGGGAGGCCGACGAGCAGTACTTC.

This clone is a singleton in its sample. V is TRBV6-5 and J is TRBJ1-6, with 8 positions matching TRBD1. The CDR3 has 15 residues. The junction had 6 bases not matched to a gene; V was cut back by 0 bases and J by 11 bases. Germline V CDR1 and CDR2: MNHEY, SVGAGI. The CDR3 loop reads CASSYSDRDETPLHF. The CDR3 nucleotides read TGTGCCAGCAGTTACTCGGACAGGGATGAGACACCCCTCCACTTT.

The CDR3 here is CAISERQDTDTQYF. The CDR3 DNA sequence: TGTGCCATCAGTGAGAGGCAGGATACAGATACGCAGTATTTT. The rearrangement joins TRBV10-3 to TRBJ2-3; no clear D gene. Trimming left V 2 bases short and J 3 bases short, with 9 bases between. The germline V gene encodes CDR1 ENHRY and CDR2 SYGVKD. The CDR3 contains 14 residues.

The table lists this clone with a few counts. This chain connects TRBV10-3 to TRBJ2-7, with 10 bases that match TRBD1. CDR1 and CDR2 (germline): ENHRY, SYGVKD. J gave up 6 bases and V 6 bases, and 11 bases lay outside the gene matches. This CDR3 comprises 15 residues. The CDR3 DNA reads TGTGCCATCAGCCTTCCGGGACAGGGGCCCTCCGAGCAGTACTTC. Protein: CAISLPGQGPSEQYF.